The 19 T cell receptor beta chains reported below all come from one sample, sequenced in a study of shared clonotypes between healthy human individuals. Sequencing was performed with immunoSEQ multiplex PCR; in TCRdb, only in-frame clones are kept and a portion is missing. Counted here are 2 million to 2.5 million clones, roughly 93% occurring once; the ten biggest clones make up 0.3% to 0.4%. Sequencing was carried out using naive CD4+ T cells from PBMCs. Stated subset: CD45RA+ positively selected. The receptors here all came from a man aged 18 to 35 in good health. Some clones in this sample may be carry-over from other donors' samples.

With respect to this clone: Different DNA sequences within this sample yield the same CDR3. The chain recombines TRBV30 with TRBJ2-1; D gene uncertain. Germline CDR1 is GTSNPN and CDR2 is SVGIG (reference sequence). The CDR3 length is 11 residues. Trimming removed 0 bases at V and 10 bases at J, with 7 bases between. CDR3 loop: CAWSVGPEQFF. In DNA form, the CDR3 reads TGTGCCTGGAGTGTTGGACCAGAGCAGTTCTTC.

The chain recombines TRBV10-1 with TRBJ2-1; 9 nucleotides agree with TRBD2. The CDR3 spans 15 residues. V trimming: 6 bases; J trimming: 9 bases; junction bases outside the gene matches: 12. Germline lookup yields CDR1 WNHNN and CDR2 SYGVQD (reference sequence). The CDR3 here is CASSLGAGGMSEQFF. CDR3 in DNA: TGCGCCAGCAGCCTGGGGGCGGGAGGGATGAGTGAGCAGTTCTTC.

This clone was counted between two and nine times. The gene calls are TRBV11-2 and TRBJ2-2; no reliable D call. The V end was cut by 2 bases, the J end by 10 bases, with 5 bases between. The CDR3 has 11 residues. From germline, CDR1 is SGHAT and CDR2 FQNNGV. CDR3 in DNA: TGTGCCAGCAGCTTAAGGTCGGAGCTGTTTTTT. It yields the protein CASSLRSELFF.

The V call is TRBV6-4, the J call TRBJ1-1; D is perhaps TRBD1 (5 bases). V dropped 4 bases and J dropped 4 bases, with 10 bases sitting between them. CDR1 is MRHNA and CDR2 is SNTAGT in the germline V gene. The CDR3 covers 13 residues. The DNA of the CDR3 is TGTGCCAGCAGTGTTACGAGGGGCACTGAAGCTTTCTTT. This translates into CASSVTRGTEAFF.

CDR3: CASSWLETGELFF. Written as DNA, the CDR3 is TGCGCCAGCAGCTGGCTAGAGACCGGGGAGCTGTTTTTT. The chain couples TRBV5-1 to TRBJ2-2, with unresolved D. V lost 3 bases, J lost 5 bases, and 8 bases lay in between. CDR3 length: 13 amino acids. Germline loops: CDR1 SGHRS, CDR2 YFSETQ.

The CDR3 here is CASSALTSGRASQETQYF. DNA of the CDR3: TGTGCCAGCAGTGCCCTGACTAGCGGGAGGGCCTCCCAAGAGACCCAGTACTTC. This rearrangement joins TRBV6-1 to TRBJ2-5, with TRBD2 identical over 14 bases. This CDR3 is 18 amino acids long. The trim removed 4 bases at V and 1 base at J, leaving 8 bases unmatched. Germline assignment: CDR1 MNHNS and CDR2 SASEGT.

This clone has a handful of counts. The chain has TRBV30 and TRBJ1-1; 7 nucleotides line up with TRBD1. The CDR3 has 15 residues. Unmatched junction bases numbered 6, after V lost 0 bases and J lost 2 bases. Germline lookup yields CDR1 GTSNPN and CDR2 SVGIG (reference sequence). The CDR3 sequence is CAWSVLGTANTEAFF. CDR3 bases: TGTGCCTGGAGTGTACTGGGGACAGCAAACACTGAAGCTTTCTTT.

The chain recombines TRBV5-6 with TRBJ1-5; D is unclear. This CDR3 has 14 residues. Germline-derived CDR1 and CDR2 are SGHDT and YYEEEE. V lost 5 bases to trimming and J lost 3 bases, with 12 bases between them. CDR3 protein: CASREWRNNQPQHF. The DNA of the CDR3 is TGTGCCAGCAGAGAATGGCGGAACAATCAGCCCCAGCATTTT.

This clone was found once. CDR3 bases: TGTGCCAGCTGGGGGACAGGGACGACCCTTGGCGAGCAGTACTTC. This gives the protein CASWGTGTTLGEQYF. The chain is built from TRBV18 and TRBJ2-7, with TRBD1 matching over 9 bases. J lost 6 bases, V lost 7 bases, and 13 bases had no gene match. Per germline, CDR1 KGHSH and CDR2 LQKENI. The CDR3 covers 15 residues. Full variable domain (remainder filled in from reference TRBV18 and TRBJ2-7): NAGVMQNPRHLVRRRGQEARLRCSPMKGHSHVYWYRQLPEEGLKFMVYLQKENIIDESGMPKERFSAEFPKEGPSILRIQQVVRGDSAAYFCASWGTGTTLGEQYFGPGTRLTVT.

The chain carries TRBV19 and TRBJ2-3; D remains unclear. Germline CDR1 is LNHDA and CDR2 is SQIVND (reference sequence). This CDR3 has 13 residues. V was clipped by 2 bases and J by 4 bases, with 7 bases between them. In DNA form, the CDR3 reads TGTGCCAGTAGTATACGCCAACCAGATACGCAGTATTTT. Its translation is CASSIRQPDTQYF.

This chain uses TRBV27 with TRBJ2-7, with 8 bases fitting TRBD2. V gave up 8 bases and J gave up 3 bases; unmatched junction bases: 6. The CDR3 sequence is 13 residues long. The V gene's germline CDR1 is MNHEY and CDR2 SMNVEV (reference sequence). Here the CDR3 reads CASRATSGYEQYF. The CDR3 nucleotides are TGTGCCAGCCGCGCTACTAGCGGCTACGAGCAGTACTTC.

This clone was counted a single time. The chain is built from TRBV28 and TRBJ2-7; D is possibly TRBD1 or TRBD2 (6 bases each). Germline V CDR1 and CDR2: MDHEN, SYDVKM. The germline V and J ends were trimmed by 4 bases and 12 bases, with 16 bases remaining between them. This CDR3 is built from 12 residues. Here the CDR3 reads CASSSRGASGYF. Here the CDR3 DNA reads TGTGCCAGCAGTTCTAGGGGGGCCTCCGGGTACTTC.

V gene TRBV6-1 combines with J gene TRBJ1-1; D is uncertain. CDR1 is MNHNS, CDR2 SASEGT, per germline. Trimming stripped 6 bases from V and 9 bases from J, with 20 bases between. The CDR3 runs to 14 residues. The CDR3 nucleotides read TGTGCCAGCAGCAACTTTCGGAGCGTGGGGAAAGCTTTCTTT. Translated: CASSNFRSVGKAFF.

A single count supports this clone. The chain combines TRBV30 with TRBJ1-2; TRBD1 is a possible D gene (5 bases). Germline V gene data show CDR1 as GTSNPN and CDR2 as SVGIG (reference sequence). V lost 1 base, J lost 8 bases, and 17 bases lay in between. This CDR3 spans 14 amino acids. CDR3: CAWSETILQGGYTF. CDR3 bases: TGTGCCTGGAGTGAAACCATACTCCAGGGCGGCTACACCTTC. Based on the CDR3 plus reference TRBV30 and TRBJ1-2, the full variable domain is SQTIHQWPATLVQPVGSPLSLECTVEGTSNPNLYWYRQAAGRGLQLLFYSVGIGQISSEVPQNLSASRPQDRQFILSSKKLLLSDSGFYLCAWSETILQGGYTFGSGTRLTVV.

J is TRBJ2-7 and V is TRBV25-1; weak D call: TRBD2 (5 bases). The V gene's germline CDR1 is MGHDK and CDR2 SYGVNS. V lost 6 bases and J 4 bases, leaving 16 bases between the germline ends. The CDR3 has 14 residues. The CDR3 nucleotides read TGTGCCAGCAGACCTCGGGCAAGGACTTACGAGCAGTACTTC. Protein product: CASRPRARTYEQYF.

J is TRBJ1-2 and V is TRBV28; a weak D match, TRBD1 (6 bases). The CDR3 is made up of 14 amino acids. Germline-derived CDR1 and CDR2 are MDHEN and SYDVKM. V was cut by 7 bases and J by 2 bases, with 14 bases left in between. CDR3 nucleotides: TGTGCCAGCACCCTAAGACAGGCGAACTATGGCTACACCTTC. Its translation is CASTLRQANYGYTF.

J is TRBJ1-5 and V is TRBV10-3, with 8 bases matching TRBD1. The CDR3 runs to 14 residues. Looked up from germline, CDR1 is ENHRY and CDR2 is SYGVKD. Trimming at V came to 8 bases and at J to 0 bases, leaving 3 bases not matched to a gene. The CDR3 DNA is TGTGCCATCCAGGACAGGGATAGCAATCAGCCCCAGCATTTT. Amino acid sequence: CAIQDRDSNQPQHF.

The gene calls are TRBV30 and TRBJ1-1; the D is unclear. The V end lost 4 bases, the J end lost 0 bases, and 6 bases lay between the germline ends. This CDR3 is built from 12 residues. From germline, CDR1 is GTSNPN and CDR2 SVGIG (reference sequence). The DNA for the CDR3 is TGTGCCTGGATTGATCTGAACACTGAAGCTTTCTTT. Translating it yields CAWIDLNTEAFF.

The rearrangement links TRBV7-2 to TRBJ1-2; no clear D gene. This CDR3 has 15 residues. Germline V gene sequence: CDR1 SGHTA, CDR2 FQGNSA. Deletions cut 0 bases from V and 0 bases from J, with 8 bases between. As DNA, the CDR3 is TGTGCCAGCAGCTTAGCGCGGGAAGCTAACTATGGCTACACCTTC. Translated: CASSLAREANYGYTF. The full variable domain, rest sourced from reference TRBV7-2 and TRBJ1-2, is GAGVSQSPSNKVTEKGKDVELRCDPISGHTALYWYRQSLGQGLEFLIYFQGNSAPDKSGLPSDRFSAERTGGSVSTLTIQRTQQEDSAVYLCASSLAREANYGYTFGSGTRLTVV.